The T cell receptor beta chain described here comes from a study of shared clonotypes between healthy human individuals. Points from the study as a whole: Sampling was confined to blood; repertoires within tissues likely differ.

Sequencing used immunoSEQ multiplex PCR; TCRdb keeps in-frame clones, though not all of them. The table lists around 2.5 million clones, 93% of them singletons. Looked up from germline, CDR1 is SGHDT and CDR2 is YYEEEE. The CDR3 extends over 16 amino acids. J gave up 1 base and V 3 bases, and 5 bases lay outside the gene matches. This clone was observed once. The antigen remains unidentified. The chain links TRBV5-6 to TRBJ2-2, with 8 nucleotides matching TRBD2. This sequence was found in a man aged 18 to 30 in good health. Some clones in this sample may be carry-over from other donors' samples. Input material: naive CD4+ T cells from PBMCs. Subset reported: CD45RA+ positively selected. CDR3 loop: CASSSWAGGNTGELFF. The CDR3 DNA sequence: TGTGCCAGCAGCTCGTGGGCGGGAGGGAACACCGGGGAGCTGTTTTTT.